This entry describes one T cell receptor beta chain. Which antigen it targets is not known. Base qualities are not at hand, and no much larger clone is one base apart. The data are from a study of cytomegalovirus exposure and HLA in healthy donors (dated by TCRdb to 2015 to 2018). Concerning the study at large: An earlier analysis of a few hundred of the donors reported around 280 Gb of sequence data and around 100 million unique TCR beta sequences obtained from about 180 million T cells. A few DR-DQ haplotypes were treated as single units for association and clustering because of strong linkage in the cohort. All discovery cohort repertoires had been generated on a single sequencing platform. Of the 398 genotyped donors, about 80% fell in the genetic ancestry cluster associated with self-reported Caucasian donors. Across approximately 400 genotyped donors of the cohort, an average of about 220,000 unique TCR beta nucleotide sequences per donor were sequenced, and 15% to 20% of those sequences were non-productive. Along with the approximately 620-subject first cohort, a separate validation cohort of some 130 different subjects was used. Donor age, sex, ethnicity and CMV serostatus were collected together with the repertoire data. Both class I and class II loci were covered by HLA typing, at four-digit resolution. A later genetic analysis took genome-wide SNP genotypes for about 55% of the 666 donors and used that subset as a discovery cohort. To decide whether each TCR beta V gene segment behaved as functional or pseudogenic, an earlier analysis of approximately 600 of the donors relied on high-throughput TCR beta sequencing. To study patterns of TCR occurrence, a later analysis re-analyzed previously published TCR beta repertoires from 600 to 750 donors and added high-resolution HLA genotyping. High-throughput TCR immunosequencing, statistical association of individual TCRs with disease status, and machine learning were combined to predict cytomegalovirus infection status. The study was designed to test whether signatures of past pathogen exposure could be identified by cataloging public T cell receptors. An early release that covered roughly 600 HLA-typed donors contained approximately 290 gigabases of sequencing data and tens of millions of unique TCR sequences. Typing coverage varied by locus: roughly 629-630 donors for A, B, C, DRB1 and DQB1; 522 for DQA1; about 600 for DPA1; approximately 490 for DPB1. The study profiled the T cell repertoires of some 610 subjects by immunosequencing and related them to cytomegalovirus serostatus. Rather than drawing on any new phenotypic data, the later analysis identified candidate immune exposures from TCR beta sequences and the way those sequences occurred across donors. Points the paper makes about the study in general: A few of the identified cytomegalovirus-associated TCR beta chains were confirmed in vitro to be specific for cytomegalovirus antigens. Most CMV-associated TCR beta chains appeared to be HLA-restricted in a later analysis, and the HLA associations seemed to be driven largely by CMV exposure. Presence/absence analyses assumed roughly uniform sequencing depth across donors, an assumption that may not hold. Across donors, most TCR sequences were observed very rarely, whereas some public TCRs were present in many individuals. A later analysis associated about 17,000 TCR beta sequences with specific HLA alleles at a false discovery rate of 0.05. About 15 rarely observed V segments, including chromosome 9 orphons, were excluded from the earlier analysis of approximately 600 of the donors because counts were too low. In a later genetic analysis, fewer N-insertions in productive TCRs were reported among donors in an Asian-associated ancestry cluster than the roughly 700-donor mean. The classifier was reported to diagnose cytomegalovirus status with high specificity and sensitivity in both the original and validation cohorts. Only TCR beta chains were sequenced in this cohort, and the absence of alpha or paired-chain data limited detectable features. When HLA alleles, especially DR and DQ, strongly co-occurred, TCR associations were difficult to assign to individual alleles. In a later analysis, several top co-occurrence clusters were reported to appear linked to parvovirus B19, influenza, CMV and Epstein-Barr virus. A further reported finding was that TCR beta sequences accurately predicted the HLA-A and HLA-B alleles for most subjects in the first cohort. Because HLA typing was unavailable for some donors at each locus, only the typed subset was used in association tests. Immune exposure information for the cohort was limited to CMV serostatus. A later genetic analysis associated a missense DCLRE1C variant with V-gene and J-gene trimming of TCR beta chains, and an independent cohort replicated the association. A group of highly shared sequence variants was considered likely to be a technical artifact of the sequencing pipeline. A later analysis found that HLA-associated TCR beta chains were more clonally expanded and had lower generation probabilities than equally common non-associated chains. Correlated functional status among segregating V segments might be attributable to linkage disequilibrium, but an unknown experimental factor could not be ruled out. In an earlier analysis of some 640 of the donors, most TCR beta V segments were observed in productive rearrangements about 90% or about 30% of the time, broadly matching IMGT annotations. The study listed 164 TCR beta chains as associated with cytomegalovirus. A later analysis found that TCR association rates varied across HLA loci, with DRB1 alleles showing the most associated TCRs and HLA-C alleles the fewest. The authors suggested that the approach could potentially be generalized to other disease states and immunological phenotypes.

Library prep was done by the immunoSEQ multiplex PCR assay. For the multiplex PCR, a mixture combining 60 forward primers for TCR Vbeta segments and 13 reverse primers for TCR Jbeta segments was used. Amplification of the CDR3 region of rearranged TCR beta genes was performed with a multiplex PCR assay on genomic DNA. The amplified TCR beta libraries were sequenced on the Illumina HiSeq System as 87-base-pair reads. As for the original processing: A later analysis counted about 80 million unique TCR beta chains across the roughly 700 repertoires, and around 9.9 million of these chains were shared by at least two donors. A nearest-neighbor algorithm error-corrected the raw reads and collapsed the reads into unique sequences, merging closely related sequences to remove PCR and sequencing errors. To assign V, D and J gene segments, CDR3 sequences were aligned to IMGT reference sequences. For a sequence to be retained, a match of at least six nucleotides to both a V gene segment and a J gene segment was required. Rearrangements were called productive when the CDR3 lacked stop codons and stayed in frame with V and J; all others were non-productive. Following IMGT convention, CDR3 was defined as the stretch from the second conserved V-encoded cysteine up to the conserved J-encoded phenylalanine. Sequences without an unambiguous match to a single V gene segment were excluded from the earlier analysis of several hundred of the donors. In an earlier analysis of a few hundred of the donors, a V segment was called functional when productive rearrangements were above 56.7%, and segregating when the standard deviation between donors exceeded 5%. A statistical classification framework was built for diagnosing cytomegalovirus status from the catalog of TCR beta chain sequences. A later analysis assigned V and J genes by comparing TCR nucleotide sequences with IMGT/GENE-DB human TR gene sequences. In a later analysis, CDR3 sequences and most-parsimonious VDJ recombination scenarios were assigned using the TCRdist pipeline. In a later analysis, each TCR beta chain was defined by its CDR3 amino acid sequence together with its V-gene family, and reads without a unique V-gene family were excluded. To address suspected cross-contamination and a sequencing artifact, a later analysis removed 450 to 700 highly shared, low-generation-probability nucleotide sequences. For each public chain, a later analysis derived a clonal expansion index from normalized ranks of inferred template counts within each repertoire. A later analysis computed generation probabilities with a VDJ recombination model fitted to out-of-frame rearrangements, and checked the results against IGoR. A later analysis scored TCR-TCR, TCR-HLA and TCR-CMV co-occurrence with hypergeometric tests, applying a repertoire-size bias correction to TCR pairs. In a later analysis, false discovery rates were estimated by permuting HLA or CMV assignments 20 times. In a later analysis, co-occurring TCRs were grouped using DBSCAN, and TCRdist sequence similarity was added for clustering within HLA-allele-positive subsets. Co-occurrence clustering excluded repertoires with fewer than 30,000 or more than 120,000 public chains, plus five with anomalous nucleotide sharing. Drawn from immuneACCESS, this table holds only the in-frame rearrangements with V and J called that TCRdb kept. Clones are partly lost; checked studies trace under half to an unresolved V gene and leave the rest unexplained. That table furnishes V, J and clone size, whereas the DNA furnished D and trimming. The sample table holds 100,000 to 150,000 clones, of which about 80% were seen once. The leading ten clones occupy 0.95% to 1.5% of the sample.

The cohort was made up of 666 healthy bone marrow donors. All cohort members were sampled while nominally healthy, although unrecorded immune exposures were likely present. The donor was CMV seronegative and was included in the group of approximately 350 seronegative cohort members. Every donor gave a peripheral blood sample, and the peripheral blood mononuclear cells from that sample were used for TCR beta sequencing. The Qiagen DNeasy Blood Extraction Kit was used to extract genomic DNA from the blood cell samples. The sequencing input was PBMCs. The clonotype was recovered from a girl aged 2 to 10 in good health and CMV-seronegative.

The CDR3 here reads CASSFGFSGVGEKLFF. Read as DNA, the sequence is TGTGCCAGCAGCTTCGGCTTCTCGGGGGTAGGTGAAAAACTGTTTTTT. The chain was built from TRBV7-6 and TRBJ1-4; TRBD1 is a weak D gene call, 5 bases matching. Per the germline V gene, SGHVS is the CDR1 and FNYEAQ is the CDR2. V drops 3 bases and J drops 7 bases, leaving 18 bases in between. The cysteine opens and the phenylalanine closes a CDR3 of 16 amino acids. Kept here is only the CDR3 DNA, which spans 48 bases and is read in frame from base 1.